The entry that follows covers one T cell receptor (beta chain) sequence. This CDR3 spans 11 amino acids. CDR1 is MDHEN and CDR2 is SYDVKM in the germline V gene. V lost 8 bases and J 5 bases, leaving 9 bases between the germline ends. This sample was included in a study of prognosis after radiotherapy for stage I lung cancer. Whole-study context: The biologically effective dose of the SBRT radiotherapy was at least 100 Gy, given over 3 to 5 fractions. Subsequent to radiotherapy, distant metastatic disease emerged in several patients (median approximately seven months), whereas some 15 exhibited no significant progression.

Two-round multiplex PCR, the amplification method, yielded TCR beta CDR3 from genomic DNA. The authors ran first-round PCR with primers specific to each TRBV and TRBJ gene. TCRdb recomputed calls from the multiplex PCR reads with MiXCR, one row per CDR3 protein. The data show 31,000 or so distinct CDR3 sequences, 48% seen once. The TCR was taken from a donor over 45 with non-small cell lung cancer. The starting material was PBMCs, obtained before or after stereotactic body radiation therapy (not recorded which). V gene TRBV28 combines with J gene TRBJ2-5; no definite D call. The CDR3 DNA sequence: TGTGCCAGCGCCAAAAAGGAGACCCAGTACTTC. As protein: CASAKKETQYF.